These 4 T cell receptor beta chains were all obtained from the same sample, sequenced in a study of blood T cell repertoires in COVID-19. The table came from immunoSEQ multiplex PCR; TCRdb's copy has only in-frame clones and leaves some out. The table lists 25,000 or so clones, 90% of them singletons. The sequenced sample was peripheral blood. The receptors derive from an older man with acute or convalescent COVID-19.

The rearrangement links TRBV29-1 to TRBJ1-1, with TRBD1 matching 8 bases. V lost 3 bases to trimming and J lost 1 base; unmatched junction nucleotides: 1. The CDR3 runs to 13 residues. Germline V CDR1 and CDR2: SQVTM, ANQGSEA. CDR3 residues: CSVEDRENTEAFF. DNA for the CDR3: TGCAGCGTTGAGGACAGGGAGAACACTGAAGCTTTCTTT.

The rearrangement uses TRBV18 and TRBJ2-7; unclear D gene. This CDR3 is 16 amino acids long. Looked up from germline, CDR1 is KGHSH and CDR2 is LQKENI. Trimming pared 0 bases from V and 2 bases from J, leaving 14 bases between. DNA for the CDR3: TGTGCCAGCTCACCACCAAAGGCCAGAGGCCCCTACGAGCAGTACTTC. This encodes CASSPPKARGPYEQYF.

The chain is built from TRBV4-3 and TRBJ2-1; 12 bases are shared with TRBD2. V trimming: 1 base; J trimming: 9 bases; junction bases outside the gene matches: 4. The CDR3 consists of 15 residues. Germline V CDR1 and CDR2: LGHNA, YSLEER. This chain's CDR3 is CASSQGTSGEGEQFF. Here the CDR3 DNA reads TGCGCCAGCAGCCAAGGGACTAGCGGGGAAGGTGAGCAGTTCTTC.

This clone was picked up one time. This chain links TRBV18 with TRBJ1-4, with a weak D call TRBD1 (6 bases). There are 12 residues in the CDR3. CDR1 and CDR2 from the germline V gene are KGHSH and LQKENI. V shed 3 bases and J shed 8 bases, with 7 bases lying between them. This chain's CDR3 is CASSPQGEKLFF. The CDR3 DNA reads TGTGCCAGCTCACCCCAGGGGGAAAAACTGTTTTTT. Based on the CDR3 plus reference TRBV18 and TRBJ1-4, the full variable domain is NAGVMQNPRHLVRRRGQEARLRCSPMKGHSHVYWYRQLPEEGLKFMVYLQKENIIDESGMPKERFSAEFPKEGPSILRIQQVVRGDSAAYFCASSPQGEKLFFGSGTQLSVL.